Described below is a single TCR beta chain sequence and its context. Antigen unknown. The data derive from a study of shared clonotypes between healthy human individuals. V lost 10 bases and J lost 0, with 14 bases in between. The CDR3 spans 14 residues. Germline V gives CDR1 MNHEY, CDR2 SVGAGI. The authors distributed each subset's genomic DNA evenly over several immunoSEQ plates. Roughly 30,000 T cell genomes, or about 270 ng DNA, went into replicate PCRs of unsorted PBMC. Spread over ten immunoSEQ deep assay plates, unsorted PBMC DNA underwent sequencing. TCRdb's table, derived via immunoSEQ multiplex PCR, lists solely in-frame clones and lacks some. The sample lists more than 450,000 clones; approximately 79% were seen once. General observations from the study: Represented genetic and exposure-history diversity was restricted by having few donors.

The sequenced material came from PBMCs. This TCR derives from a woman in her thirties or forties in good health. Some clones in this sample may be carry-over from other donors' samples. V gene TRBV6-5 combines with J gene TRBJ2-3; a possible D gene is TRBD2 (5 bases). This chain's CDR3 is CATTRALSTDTQYF. The CDR3 DNA sequence: TGTGCCACCACGCGGGCGCTAAGCACAGATACGCAGTATTTT.